These 13 T cell receptor beta chains originate from one sample sequenced in a study of beta chain features in type 1 diabetes. The entirety of the isolated RNA underwent reverse transcription, so expressed TCRB transcripts were sequenced. Using immunoSEQ multiplex PCR, the repertoire was profiled, and TCRdb retains in-frame clones only, with some absent. This sample has hundreds of thousands of clones, with roughly an eighth found just once. The sequencing sample was made of naive CD4+ T cells from blood. The receptors here all came from a young woman in good health.

This clone was counted a few times. The chain links TRBV4-2 to TRBJ2-5; the D is unclear. Deletions cut 1 base from V and 5 bases from J, with 11 bases between. This CDR3 comprises 14 residues. Germline CDR1 and CDR2: LGHNA and YNFKEQ. The CDR3 loop reads CASSQGSGGETQYF. In DNA, the CDR3 is TGTGCCAGCAGCCAAGGCTCGGGTGGCGAGACCCAGTACTTC.

This clone was counted only a few times. The V call is TRBV20-1, the J call TRBJ2-3; 11 nucleotides align to TRBD2. CDR1 and CDR2 (germline): DFQATT, SNEGSKA (reference sequence). The J segment lost 8 bases and the V segment lost 6 bases, leaving 1 base of the junction unmatched. The CDR3 is 11 residues long. CDR3 in amino acids: CSALAGGTQYF. CDR3 DNA: TGCAGTGCCCTAGCGGGGGGTACGCAGTATTTT.

The V and J genes are TRBV15 and TRBJ1-5; D ambiguous. Germline CDR1 is LNHNV and CDR2 is YYDKDF (reference sequence). The CDR3 consists of 12 residues. Trimming removed 1 base at V and 9 bases at J, with 7 bases between. The DNA for the CDR3 is TGTGCCACCAGCAGAGGTACACCGCCCCAGCATTTT. Protein: CATSRGTPPQHF.

This clone was counted a few times. This chain links TRBV4-3 with TRBJ2-4; the D is unclear. CDR3 length equals 15 residues. CDR1 and CDR2 from the germline V gene are LGHNA and YSLEER. V lost 0 bases to trimming and J lost 0 bases, with 6 bases between them. In DNA, the CDR3 is TGCGCCAGCAGCCAAGATCTAGTAGCCAAAAACATTCAGTACTTC. Translated, it gives CASSQDLVAKNIQYF.

The V and J genes are TRBV19 and TRBJ1-2; 9 bases are shared with TRBD1. With V trimmed by 6 bases and J by 4 bases, 9 bases remained unmatched. Per germline, CDR1 LNHDA and CDR2 SQIVND (reference sequence). The CDR3 loop spans 15 amino acids. The CDR3 reads CASSLSPGQGYGYTF. In DNA form, the CDR3 reads TGTGCCAGTAGCCTCTCACCGGGACAGGGCTATGGCTACACCTTC.

This sequence joins TRBV20-1 and TRBJ1-1; D uncertain. This CDR3 spans 11 amino acids. CDR1 and CDR2 (germline): DFQATT, SNEGSKA (reference sequence). Trimming pared 6 bases from V and 4 bases from J, leaving 9 bases between. The CDR3 DNA reads TGCAGTGCCCTGGTTGGCACTGAAGCTTTCTTT. Translation: CSALVGTEAFF.

This clone was seen only a few times. This rearrangement joins TRBV19 to TRBJ2-7; TRBD1 agrees at 7 bases. The CDR3 is 14 residues long. Germline trimming cut 5 bases from V and 3 bases from J; bases unmatched to any gene: 7. Germline CDR1 reads LNHDA; CDR2 reads SQIVND (reference sequence). The CDR3 region has the DNA TGTGCCAGTAGTGGGACAGACTTATTCTACGAGCAGTACTTC. This encodes CASSGTDLFYEQYF. Full variable domain (missing parts from reference TRBV19 and TRBJ2-7): DGGITQSPKYLFRKEGQNVTLSCEQNLNHDAMYWYRQDPGQGLRLIYYSQIVNDFQKGDIAEGYSVSREKKESFPLTVTSAQKNPTAFYLCASSGTDLFYEQYFGPGTRLTVT.

This clone was recorded a few times. One end of the junction varies from germline; a read error may be responsible. The chain combines TRBV7-2 with TRBJ1-3, with a weak D call TRBD1 (6 bases). This CDR3 is 15 amino acids long. Per the germline V gene, CDR1 is SGHTA and CDR2 is FQGNSA. DNA of the CDR3: TGTGCCAGCAGCCTGGGGGCGGGGTCTGAAAACACCATATATTTT. This translates into CASSLGAGSENTIYF.

This clone has only a few counts. The CDR3: CASSGAASYEQYV. The CDR3, as DNA: TGTGCCAGCAGTGGTGCAGCCTCCTACGAGCAGTACGTC. This chain uses TRBV2 with TRBJ2-7; the D is unclear. This CDR3 is built from 13 residues. With 4 bases removed from V and 0 bases from J, the gap between germline ends came to 7 bases. Germline CDR1 is SNHLY and CDR2 is FYNNEI.

This clone showed up just a few times. The junction differs from germline at one of its ends, possibly a read error. The chain combines TRBV18 with TRBJ1-1; TRBD1 agrees at 8 bases. The germline CDR1 and CDR2 sequences are KGHSH and LQKENI. The CDR3 extends over 9 amino acids. The DNA of the CDR3 is TGTGCCAGCTCACCTCAGGGGGCGTGG. It codes for CASSPQGAW.

This chain joins TRBV12-5 and TRBJ1-2; 7 positions match TRBD1. Unmatched junction bases numbered 6, after V lost 4 bases and J lost 1 base. Germline-derived CDR1 and CDR2 are LGHNT and FRNRAP. This CDR3 has 15 amino acids. In DNA, the CDR3 is TGTGCTAGTGGTTCTCGACAGGGAGTTAACTATGGCTACACCTTC. It translates to CASGSRQGVNYGYTF.

This clone has only a few counts. The gene calls are TRBV14 and TRBJ1-1; 7 bases match TRBD1. Germline lookup yields CDR1 SGHDN and CDR2 FVKESK. Trimming cost V 1 base and J 6 bases; bases outside gene matches: 5. The length of the CDR3 is 14 residues. The chain's CDR3 is CASSQVTGLSEAFF. CDR3 in DNA: TGTGCCAGCAGCCAAGTGACAGGGCTGTCTGAAGCTTTCTTT.

The chain has TRBV27 and TRBJ1-4, with D possibly matching TRBD1 (6 bases). Trimming took off 8 bases at V and 7 bases at J, with 20 bases between the two ends. The CDR3 sequence is 15 residues long. Germline CDR1 MNHEY, CDR2 SMNVEV (reference sequence). DNA for the CDR3: TGTGCCAGCGGGCGGGTAGGGGGTATCGGTGAAAAACTGTTTTTT. Its translation: CASGRVGGIGEKLFF. Drawing the rest from reference TRBV27 and TRBJ1-4, the complete variable domain is EAQVTQNPRYLITVTGKKLTVTCSQNMNHEYMSWYRQDPGLGLRQIYYSMNVEVTDKGDVPEGYKVSRKEKRNFPLILESPSPNQTSLYFCASGRVGGIGEKLFFGSGTQLSVL.